This T cell receptor (beta chain) was recorded in a study of cytomegalovirus exposure and HLA in healthy donors (TCRdb year 2017). Background on the whole study: In an earlier analysis of under 600 of the donors, under 300 Gb of sequence data and 100 million or so unique TCR beta sequences from about 190 million T cells were reported. To study patterns of TCR occurrence, a later analysis re-analyzed previously published TCR beta repertoires from just over 650 donors and added high-resolution HLA genotyping. The study profiled the T cell repertoires of some 610 subjects by immunosequencing and related them to cytomegalovirus serostatus. To predict cytomegalovirus infection status, the study brought together high-throughput TCR immunosequencing, statistical association of individual TCRs with disease status, and machine learning. Roughly 300 gigabases of sequencing data and 75 million to 85 million unique TCR sequences made up an early release that covered approximately 620 HLA-typed donors. Rather than drawing on any new phenotypic data, the later analysis identified candidate immune exposures from TCR beta sequences and the way those sequences occurred across donors. A separate validation cohort of 100 to 150 different subjects was used in addition to the 666-subject first cohort. Among 300 to 500 genotyped donors of the cohort, an average of roughly 230,000 unique TCR beta nucleotide sequences was sequenced per donor, of which about 19% were non-productive. The study aimed to test whether signatures of past pathogen exposure could be identified by cataloging public T cell receptors. HLA typing included class I and class II loci at four-digit resolution. Among the roughly 430 genotyped donors, roughly 80% belonged to the genetic ancestry cluster associated with self-reported Caucasian donors. An earlier analysis of fewer than 700 of the donors applied high-throughput TCR beta sequencing to assess whether each TCR beta V gene segment acted as functional or pseudogenic. Donor age, sex, ethnicity and CMV serostatus were collected together with the repertoire data. About five DR-DQ haplotypes were treated as single units for association and clustering because of strong linkage in the cohort. In a later genetic analysis, genome-wide SNP genotypes for 398 of the 666 donors were used, and that subset was treated as a discovery cohort. Every repertoire in the discovery cohort had been generated on one and the same sequencing platform. The number of donors typed differed by locus, with about 629-630 for A, B, C, DRB1 and DQB1, around 500 for DQA1, over 600 for DPA1, and roughly 450 for DPB1. Study-wide findings and limitations: Because HLA typing was unavailable for some donors at each locus, only the typed subset was used in association tests. In an earlier analysis of approximately 600 of the donors, most TCR beta V segments were observed in productive rearrangements about 90% or about 30% of the time, broadly matching IMGT annotations. The earlier analysis of 587 of the donors excluded approximately 15 rarely observed V segments, including chromosome 9 orphons, because counts were too low. In a later analysis, the rate of TCR association differed among HLA loci, with DRB1 alleles having the most associated TCRs and HLA-C alleles having the fewest. Presence/absence analyses assumed roughly uniform sequencing depth across donors, an assumption that may not hold. This cohort had only TCR beta chains sequenced, and the lack of alpha or paired-chain data limited which features could be detected. Compared with equally common non-associated chains, HLA-associated TCR beta chains in a later analysis were more clonally expanded and had lower generation probabilities. In a later analysis, around 17,000 TCR beta sequences were associated with specific HLA alleles at a false discovery rate of 0.05. The study gave a list of some 150 TCR beta chains associated with cytomegalovirus. According to a later genetic analysis, donors in an Asian-associated ancestry cluster had fewer N-insertions in productive TCRs than the approximately 700-donor mean. Some IMGT-functional V segments, including TRBV6-2 and TRBV6-3, could not be distinguished by the 87-base-pair reads and were therefore excluded. For the cohort, immune exposure information was limited to CMV serostatus. Most TCR sequences were seen in very few donors, while some public TCRs were found in many individuals. A later analysis found that most CMV-associated TCR beta chains appeared HLA-restricted, with HLA associations seemingly driven largely by CMV exposure. In vitro tests confirmed that a few of the cytomegalovirus-associated TCR beta chains recognize cytomegalovirus antigens. A group of highly shared sequence variants was considered likely to be a technical artifact of the sequencing pipeline. According to the authors, the approach could potentially be generalized to other disease states and immunological phenotypes. In a later analysis, several top co-occurrence clusters were reported to appear linked to parvovirus B19, influenza, CMV and Epstein-Barr virus. Strong co-occurrence of HLA alleles, especially DR and DQ, made assigning TCR associations to individual alleles difficult. Cytomegalovirus status was reported to be diagnosed by the classifier with high specificity and sensitivity in both the original and validation cohorts. A further reported finding was that TCR beta sequences accurately predicted the HLA-A and HLA-B alleles for most subjects in the first cohort. A later genetic analysis associated a missense DCLRE1C variant with V-gene and J-gene trimming of TCR beta chains, and an independent cohort replicated the association. Correlated functional status among segregating V segments might reflect linkage disequilibrium, but an unknown experimental factor could not be ruled out.

CDR3 length: 13 amino acids, cysteine to phenylalanine. This entry keeps only the CDR3 DNA: 39 bases, framed from base 1. The cohort consisted of fewer than 700 healthy bone marrow donors. At the time of sampling, every cohort member was nominally healthy, though immune exposures that went unrecorded were likely present. The donor was CMV seronegative and belonged to the group of roughly 330 seronegative cohort members. A peripheral blood sample was provided by each donor, and peripheral blood mononuclear cells were used for TCR beta sequencing. Genomic DNA was extracted from the blood cell samples with the Qiagen DNeasy Blood Extraction Kit. Receptors were amplified or captured by the immunoSEQ multiplex PCR assay. A mixture of 60 forward primers for TCR Vbeta segments and 13 reverse primers for TCR Jbeta segments was used in the multiplex PCR. The CDR3 region of rearranged TCR beta genes was amplified from genomic DNA by a multiplex PCR assay. The Illumina HiSeq System was used to sequence the amplified TCR beta libraries as 87-base-pair reads. The authors' analysis ran thus. A later analysis tallied 75 million to 85 million unique TCR beta chains across the approximately 670 repertoires, and approximately 12 million of those chains were shared by two or more donors. To remove PCR and sequencing errors, raw reads were error-corrected and collapsed into unique sequences using a nearest-neighbor algorithm that merged closely related sequences. Alignment of CDR3 sequences to IMGT reference sequences was used to assign V, D and J gene segments. Each retained sequence needed at least a six-nucleotide match to both a V gene segment and a J gene segment. Rearrangements were classified as productive when the CDR3 lacked stop codons and remained in frame with V and J, and all other rearrangements were classified as non-productive. Following IMGT convention, CDR3 was defined as the stretch from the second conserved V-encoded cysteine up to the conserved J-encoded phenylalanine. Sequences without an unambiguous match to a single V gene segment were excluded from the earlier analysis of 587 of the donors. An earlier analysis of fewer than 750 of the donors called V segments functional above 56.7% productive rearrangements and segregating when the between-donor standard deviation exceeded 5%. A statistical classification framework was built for diagnosing cytomegalovirus status from the catalog of TCR beta chain sequences. In a later analysis, V and J genes were assigned by comparing TCR nucleotide sequences against IMGT/GENE-DB human TR gene sequences. The TCRdist pipeline was used in a later analysis to assign CDR3 sequences and most-parsimonious VDJ recombination scenarios. In a later analysis, each TCR beta chain was defined by its CDR3 amino acid sequence together with its V-gene family, and reads lacking a unique V-gene family were excluded. As a way to deal with suspected cross-contamination and a sequencing artifact, a later analysis dropped approximately 570 nucleotide sequences that were highly shared and had low generation probability. For each public chain, a later analysis derived a clonal expansion index from normalized ranks of inferred template counts within each repertoire. Generation probabilities in a later analysis came from a VDJ recombination model fitted to out-of-frame rearrangements, and those results were checked against IGoR. A later analysis scored TCR-TCR, TCR-HLA and TCR-CMV co-occurrence with hypergeometric tests, applying a repertoire-size bias correction to TCR pairs. False discovery rates were estimated in a later analysis by permuting HLA or CMV assignments 20 times. In a later analysis, co-occurring TCRs were grouped using DBSCAN, and TCRdist sequence similarity was added for clustering within HLA-allele-positive subsets. Repertoires with fewer than 30,000 or more than 120,000 public chains, plus five repertoires with anomalous nucleotide sharing, were excluded from co-occurrence clustering. Imported from immuneACCESS, the table was reduced by TCRdb to in-frame sequences with V and J called. These copies leave out some clones; in studies compared against another copy, an unresolved V gene accounts for under half, and the cause of the remainder is not known. The DNA gave D and trimming, while V, J and clone size come from that table. For this sample, the table gives approximately 42,000 clones. The top ten constitute around 7.4% of the sample.

About this clone: Its target antigen remains unknown.

The sequence derives from a male donor in good health and CMV-seronegative. The chain is assembled from TRBV21-1 and TRBJ1-4; the D call of TRBD1 is as the table states it, not checked on the DNA. TRBV21-1 has pseudogene status. The sequenced sample consisted of PBMCs. The nucleotides read TGTGCCAGCAGAGACAGGGGGCGTGAAAAACTGTTTTTT. This sequence encodes CASRDRGREKLFF.